The entry below gives a single T cell receptor (beta chain) sequence along with its context. Repertoires were generated with immunoSEQ multiplex PCR, while TCRdb's copy carries only in-frame clones and drops some. The sample consists of about 61,000 clones, approximately 86% of them appearing once. The data derive from a study of T cell changes during pregnancy in multiple sclerosis. Sequencing was performed on peripheral blood, taken in the first trimester of pregnancy. The sequence derives from a female donor with multiple sclerosis, enrolled in a pregnancy study.

In nucleotides, the CDR3 is TGCGCCAGCAGCACCGACAGACCCAGCACAGATACGCAGTATTTT. Protein: CASSTDRPSTDTQYF. V gene TRBV5-1 combines with J gene TRBJ2-3; D possibly corresponds to TRBD1 (5 bases). Trimming shortened V by 4 bases and J by 0 bases, and 12 bases separated the two germline ends. Per germline, CDR1 SGHRS and CDR2 YFSETQ. The CDR3 loop spans 15 amino acids.